This entry is about one T cell receptor (beta chain). Treatment reported: some 19 received Ad26.COV2.S at low or high dose, single or two shots; about 5 received placebo; per-sample allocation not given. At day 63 after the first vaccine or placebo injection, samples were drawn. The entry originates in a study of Ad26.COV2.S vaccination and SARS-CoV-2 variants. In the study overall: The vaccine Ad26.COV2.S was put into the muscle once, or twice with 56 days between.

This CDR3 spans 18 amino acids. With V trimmed by 4 bases and J by 7 bases, 14 bases remained unmatched. In germline, CDR1 is SGHVS, CDR2 FNYEAQ. Clones were sequenced by immunoSEQ multiplex PCR, and TCRdb holds only the in-frame ones, with some missing. The sample records around 320,000 clones, just over 85% being singletons. The sequencing used peripheral blood, collected in a trial of Ad26.COV2.S vaccine versus placebo. This clonotype originated in a person between 18 and 60 years old who received the Ad26.COV2.S COVID-19 vaccine or a placebo. The gene calls are TRBV7-6 and TRBJ2-1, with TRBD1 matching over 12 bases. The CDR3 nucleotides are TGTGCCAGCAGCTCACAAGGTCGGGACAGGGGGCGAAGTAATGAGCAGTTCTTC. This encodes CASSSQGRDRGRSNEQFF. Full variable domain (outside the CDR3, taken from reference TRBV7-6 and TRBJ2-1): GAGVSQSPRYKVTKRGQDVALRCDPISGHVSLYWYRQALGQGPEFLTYFNYEAQQDKSGLPNDRFSAERPEGSISTLTIQRTEQRDSAMYRCASSSQGRDRGRSNEQFFGPGTRLTVL.